Listed below are T cell receptor beta chains from one sample, sequenced in a study of blood T cell repertoires in COVID-19. The data were produced by immunoSEQ multiplex PCR, yet TCRdb's version contains in-frame clones alone and is incomplete. The repertoire consists of approximately 15,000 clones, with roughly 87% occurring once and the leading ten covering approximately 28%. The sequenced sample consisted of peripheral blood. All receptors derive from a woman aged 70-85 years with active COVID-19. The CDR3 runs from the conserved cysteine through the conserved F or W. Size is stated for part of the rows, as once, few or many counts, or as a class when the clone is expanded.

j_gene: TRBJ2-5
len: 17
abundance: NA
v_gene: TRBV7-6
CDR3aa: CASSSSSGTGPYETQYF

j_gene: TRBJ1-1
len: 18
abundance: once
v_gene: TRBV25-1
CDR3aa: CASSVNASTGLGDTEAFF

j_gene: TRBJ2-7
len: 14
abundance: NA
v_gene: TRBV5-1
CDR3aa: CASSLSRDTYEQYF

j_gene: TRBJ2-7
len: 16
abundance: NA
v_gene: TRBV7-9
CDR3aa: CASSYDGRLKTYEQYF

j_gene: TRBJ1-4
len: 13
abundance: NA
v_gene: TRBV2
CDR3aa: CASSVTRGEKLFF

j_gene: TRBJ2-4
len: 15
abundance: NA
v_gene: TRBV24-1
CDR3aa: CATSDADRNENIQYF

j_gene: TRBJ2-7
len: 13
abundance: NA
v_gene: TRBV27
CDR3aa: CASGTTGSYEQYF

j_gene: TRBJ2-1
len: 12
abundance: once
v_gene: TRBV4-2
CDR3aa: CASSQTMIEQFF

j_gene: TRBJ1-4
len: 16
abundance: once
v_gene: TRBV2
CDR3aa: CASRGGVSATNEKLFF

j_gene: TRBJ2-1
len: 18
abundance: NA
v_gene: TRBV7-9
CDR3aa: CASSFPMVILAGYNEQFF

j_gene: TRBJ2-6
len: 18
abundance: NA
v_gene: TRBV28
CDR3aa: CASSLPTGSDSGANVLTF

j_gene: TRBJ2-5
len: 13
abundance: NA
v_gene: TRBV24-1
CDR3aa: CATGDSPNETQYF

j_gene: TRBJ2-3
len: 18
abundance: NA
v_gene: TRBV27
CDR3aa: CASSFRGLAGGFTDTQYF

j_gene: TRBJ2-7
len: 13
abundance: NA
v_gene: TRBV10-1
CDR3aa: CASSNAGSYEQYF

j_gene: TRBJ2-1
len: 16
abundance: few
v_gene: TRBV7-9
CDR3aa: CASSLGLAKGKDEQFF

j_gene: TRBJ2-7
len: 14
abundance: NA
v_gene: TRBV10-2
CDR3aa: CASTEAGGWYEQYF

j_gene: TRBJ1-4
len: 14
abundance: NA
v_gene: TRBV6-1
CDR3aa: CASSEFMEIEKLFF

j_gene: TRBJ2-3
len: 15
abundance: NA
v_gene: TRBV7-2
CDR3aa: CASSWGQGSGDTQYF

j_gene: TRBJ2-2
len: 13
abundance: NA
v_gene: TRBV10-3
CDR3aa: CAISADQVGELFF

j_gene: TRBJ1-1
len: 15
abundance: once
v_gene: TRBV9
CDR3aa: CASSVSGQGRDEAFF

j_gene: TRBJ2-3
len: 14
abundance: NA
v_gene: TRBV6-5
CDR3aa: CASSQILAGDTQYF

j_gene: TRBJ2-1
len: 15
abundance: NA
v_gene: TRBV7-9
CDR3aa: CASSHPVDRDNEQFF

j_gene: TRBJ2-2
len: 16
abundance: NA
v_gene: TRBV5-4
CDR3aa: CASSSPGTSNTGELFF

j_gene: TRBJ2-3
len: 13
abundance: NA
v_gene: TRBV27
CDR3aa: CASRAGWPDTQYF

j_gene: TRBJ2-2
len: 13
abundance: NA
v_gene: TRBV27
CDR3aa: CASSLLDTGELFF

j_gene: TRBJ1-3
len: 15
abundance: NA
v_gene: TRBV5-4
CDR3aa: CASSLGQGTGNTIYF

j_gene: TRBJ1-1
len: 14
abundance: NA
v_gene: TRBV27
CDR3aa: CASREGGPNTEAFF

j_gene: TRBJ2-6
len: 16
abundance: NA
v_gene: TRBV14
CDR3aa: CASSQRQGAGANVLTF

j_gene: TRBJ2-1
len: 16
abundance: NA
v_gene: TRBV24-1
CDR3aa: CATSDWGLDLGNEQFF

j_gene: TRBJ2-1
len: 13
abundance: NA
v_gene: TRBV5-4
CDR3aa: CASSSGGGNEQFF

j_gene: TRBJ2-2
len: 16
abundance: NA
v_gene: TRBV5-1
CDR3aa: CASSDKRGSNTGELFF

j_gene: TRBJ2-1
len: 18
abundance: few
v_gene: TRBV19
CDR3aa: CASRTTSGSLSSYNEQFF

j_gene: TRBJ2-7
len: 14
abundance: NA
v_gene: TRBV5-1
CDR3aa: CASSYADKSQEQYF

j_gene: TRBJ2-1
len: 15
abundance: NA
v_gene: TRBV27
CDR3aa: CASSSGLAGGDEQFF

j_gene: TRBJ2-4
len: 14
abundance: NA
v_gene: TRBV28
CDR3aa: CASSPSGSEDIQYF

j_gene: TRBJ1-2
len: 17
abundance: NA
v_gene: TRBV19
CDR3aa: CASSYTATGASGYGYTF

j_gene: TRBJ2-7
len: 15
abundance: NA
v_gene: TRBV5-1
CDR3aa: CASSRFGVVNYEQYF

j_gene: TRBJ1-2
len: 14
abundance: NA
v_gene: TRBV19
CDR3aa: CASLGQGSFYGYTF

j_gene: TRBJ2-7
len: 15
abundance: once
v_gene: TRBV6-1
CDR3aa: CASSEGETGGYEQYF

j_gene: TRBJ2-1
len: 14
abundance: NA
v_gene: TRBV19
CDR3aa: CASSRLAGVDEQFF

j_gene: TRBJ1-3
len: 14
abundance: NA
v_gene: TRBV7-9
CDR3aa: CASSLSSSGNTIYF

j_gene: TRBJ2-1
len: 15
abundance: NA
v_gene: TRBV19
CDR3aa: CASSIGLAVYNEQFF

j_gene: TRBJ2-7
len: 14
abundance: NA
v_gene: TRBV5-1
CDR3aa: CASKNYSRSYEQYF

j_gene: TRBJ1-1
len: 14
abundance: once
v_gene: TRBV4-1
CDR3aa: CASGRGAWDTEAFF

j_gene: TRBJ2-5
len: 13
abundance: once
v_gene: TRBV29-1
CDR3aa: CSVSLAGGETQYF

j_gene: TRBJ2-2
len: 18
abundance: NA
v_gene: TRBV11-2
CDR3aa: CASSFFPQNRRVHRGAVF

j_gene: TRBJ1-6
len: 12
abundance: NA
v_gene: TRBV2
CDR3aa: CASARQNSPLHF

j_gene: TRBJ2-4
len: 16
abundance: NA
v_gene: TRBV28
CDR3aa: CASKSTGTLAKNIQYF

j_gene: TRBJ1-2
len: 15
abundance: NA
v_gene: TRBV19
CDR3aa: CASSKKSTGGYGYTF

j_gene: TRBJ2-3
len: 15
abundance: NA
v_gene: TRBV20-1
CDR3aa: CSGSGTSGSTDTQYF

j_gene: TRBJ1-5
len: 18
abundance: medium-sized
v_gene: TRBV4-1
CDR3aa: CASSQVYRGTGNNQPQHF

j_gene: TRBJ2-5
len: 16
abundance: NA
v_gene: TRBV11-2
CDR3aa: CASSITSDRGRETQYF

j_gene: TRBJ2-5
len: 15
abundance: NA
v_gene: TRBV19
CDR3aa: CASSPGTGAKETQYF

j_gene: TRBJ2-3
len: 20
abundance: NA
v_gene: TRBV9
CDR3aa: CASSQRGGGRAVISSDTQYF